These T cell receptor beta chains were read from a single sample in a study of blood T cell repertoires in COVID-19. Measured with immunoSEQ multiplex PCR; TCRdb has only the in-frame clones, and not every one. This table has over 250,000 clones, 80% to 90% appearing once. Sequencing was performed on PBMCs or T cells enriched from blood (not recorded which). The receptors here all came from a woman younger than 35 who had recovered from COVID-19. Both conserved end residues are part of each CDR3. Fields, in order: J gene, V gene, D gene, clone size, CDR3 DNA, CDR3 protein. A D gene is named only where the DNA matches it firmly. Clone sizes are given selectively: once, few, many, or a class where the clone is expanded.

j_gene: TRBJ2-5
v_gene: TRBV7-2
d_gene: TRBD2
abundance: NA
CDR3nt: TGTGCCAGCAGCTTACTAGCGGGAGGGCCCCGGGGGACCCAGTACTTC
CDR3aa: CASSLLAGGPRGTQYF

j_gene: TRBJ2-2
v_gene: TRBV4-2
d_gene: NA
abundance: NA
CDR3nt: TGTGCCAGCAGCCAAGTTGAGGGTACCGGGGAGCTGTTTTTT
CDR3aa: CASSQVEGTGELFF

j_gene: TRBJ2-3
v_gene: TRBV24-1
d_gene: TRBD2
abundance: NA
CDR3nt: TGTGCCACCAGTGATTTTCACGGGGGGGCGGGAGATACGCAGTATTTT
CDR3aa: CATSDFHGGAGDTQYF

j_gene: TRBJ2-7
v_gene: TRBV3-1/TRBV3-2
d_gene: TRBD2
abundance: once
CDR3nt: TGTGCCAGCAGCCATAGTTGGTCTAGCGGGGTCTACGAGCAGTACTTC
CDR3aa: CASSHSWSSGVYEQYF

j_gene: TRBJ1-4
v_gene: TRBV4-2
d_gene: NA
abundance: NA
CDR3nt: TGTGCCAGCAGCGACGACGGGAATGAAAAACTGTTTTTT
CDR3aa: CASSDDGNEKLFF

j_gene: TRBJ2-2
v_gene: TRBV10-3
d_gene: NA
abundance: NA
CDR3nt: TGTGCCATCAGTGGAGGGGGTACCGGGGAGCTGTTTTTT
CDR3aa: CAISGGGTGELFF

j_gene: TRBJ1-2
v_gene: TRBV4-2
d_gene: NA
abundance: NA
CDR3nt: TGTGCCAGCAGCCAAGTGATACGGTTCACTAACTATGGCTACACCTTC
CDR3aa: CASSQVIRFTNYGYTF

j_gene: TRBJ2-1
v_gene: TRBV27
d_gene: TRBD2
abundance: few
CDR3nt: TGTGCCAGCAGTCCGGGACTAGGCGGGTGGGCTGAGCAGTTCTTC
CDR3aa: CASSPGLGGWAEQFF

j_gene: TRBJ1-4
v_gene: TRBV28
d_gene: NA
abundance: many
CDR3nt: TGTGCCAGCAGTTTCTTCGGAGGGGCTAATGAAAAACTGTTTTTT
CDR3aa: CASSFFGGANEKLFF

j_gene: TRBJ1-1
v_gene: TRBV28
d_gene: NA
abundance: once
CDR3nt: TGTGCCAGCAGTGGAGGGACCGTGAACACTGAAGCTTTCTTT
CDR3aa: CASSGGTVNTEAFF

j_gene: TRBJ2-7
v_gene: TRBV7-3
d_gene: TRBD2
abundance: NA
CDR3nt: TGTGCCAGCAGCTTAATGGGGGGAGGGAGCCACGAGCAGTACTTC
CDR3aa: CASSLMGGGSHEQYF

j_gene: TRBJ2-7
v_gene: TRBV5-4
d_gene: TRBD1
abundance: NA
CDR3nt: TGTGCCAGCAGCTGGGACAGGGGAGCCTACGAGCAGTACTTC
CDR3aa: CASSWDRGAYEQYF

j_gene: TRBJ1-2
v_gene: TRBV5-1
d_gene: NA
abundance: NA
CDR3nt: TGCGCCAGCAGCTTGTCCAGGGGCGATGGCTACACCTTC
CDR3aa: CASSLSRGDGYTF

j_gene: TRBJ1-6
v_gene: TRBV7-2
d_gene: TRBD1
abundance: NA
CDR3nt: TGTGCCAGCAGCCGGACAGGGAATTCCCCTTCACCCCTCCACTTT
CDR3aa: CASSRTGNSPSPLHF

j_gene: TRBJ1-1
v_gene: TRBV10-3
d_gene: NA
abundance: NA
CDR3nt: TGTGCCATCAGTGAGTCGACCCAGGTCGGTGAAGCTTTCTTT
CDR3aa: CAISESTQVGEAFF

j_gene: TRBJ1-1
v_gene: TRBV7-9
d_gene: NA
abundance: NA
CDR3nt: TGTGCCAGCAGCTTTGAGCGGACGGTGAACACTGAAGCTTTCTTT
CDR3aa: CASSFERTVNTEAFF

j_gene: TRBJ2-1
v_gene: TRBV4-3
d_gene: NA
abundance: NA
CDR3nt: TGCGCCAGCAGCCAAGATCCCTGGCTTGCGGCGAACGTATACAATGAGCAGTTCTTC
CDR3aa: CASSQDPWLAANVYNEQFF

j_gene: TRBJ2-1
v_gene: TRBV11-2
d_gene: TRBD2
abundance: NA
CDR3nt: TGTGCCAGCAGCCTCCGACTAGCGGGAGTTTTAGAGCAGTTCTTC
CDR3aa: CASSLRLAGVLEQFF

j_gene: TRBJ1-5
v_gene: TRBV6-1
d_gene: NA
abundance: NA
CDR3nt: TGTGCCAGCAGTGAAGCCCCGTACGGGTCGGGCAATCAGCCCCAGCATTTT
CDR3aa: CASSEAPYGSGNQPQHF

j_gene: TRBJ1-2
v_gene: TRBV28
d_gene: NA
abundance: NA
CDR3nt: TGTGCCAGTCGAGGGTCGGACTATGGCTACACCTTC
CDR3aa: CASRGSDYGYTF

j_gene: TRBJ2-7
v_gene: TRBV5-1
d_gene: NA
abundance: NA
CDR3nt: TGCGCCAGCAGCTTGGACTACACCGACAGTTTCTACGAGCAGTACTTC
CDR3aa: CASSLDYTDSFYEQYF

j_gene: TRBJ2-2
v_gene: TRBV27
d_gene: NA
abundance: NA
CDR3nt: TGTGCCAGCAGAGAGAGGAACACCGGGGAGCTGTTTTTT
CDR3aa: CASRERNTGELFF

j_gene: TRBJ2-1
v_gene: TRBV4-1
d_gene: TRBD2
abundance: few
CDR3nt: TGCGCCAGCAGCCACTTCGGACTAGCGGGGGGGCCGGGATCCTACAATGAGCAGTTCTTC
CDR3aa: CASSHFGLAGGPGSYNEQFF

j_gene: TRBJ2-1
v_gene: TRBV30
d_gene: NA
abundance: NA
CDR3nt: TGTGCCTGGAGTGTAAGTGGGGCCAATGAGCAGTTCTTC
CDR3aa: CAWSVSGANEQFF

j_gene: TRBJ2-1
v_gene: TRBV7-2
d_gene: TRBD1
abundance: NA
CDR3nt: TGTGCCAGCAGCGCAGGGACAGGGATGTTCAATGAGCAGTTCTTC
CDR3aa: CASSAGTGMFNEQFF

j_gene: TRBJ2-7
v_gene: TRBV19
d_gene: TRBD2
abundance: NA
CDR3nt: TGTGCCAGTAGTACTAGCGGGAGCAGGACCTACGAGCAGTACTTC
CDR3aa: CASSTSGSRTYEQYF

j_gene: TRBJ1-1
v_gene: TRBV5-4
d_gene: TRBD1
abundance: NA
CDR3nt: TGTGCCAGCAGAATTAACCGGGACAGGGACACTGAAGCTTTCTTT
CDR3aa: CASRINRDRDTEAFF

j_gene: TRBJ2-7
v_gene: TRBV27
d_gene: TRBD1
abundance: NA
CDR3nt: TGTGCCAGCAGTTTAGGACAGGGCACACCGTATTACTACGAGCAGTACTTC
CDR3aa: CASSLGQGTPYYYEQYF

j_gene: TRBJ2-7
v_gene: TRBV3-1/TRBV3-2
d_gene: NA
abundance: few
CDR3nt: TGTGCCAGCAGCCAAGTTACAGGGAACTACGAGCAGTACTTC
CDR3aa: CASSQVTGNYEQYF

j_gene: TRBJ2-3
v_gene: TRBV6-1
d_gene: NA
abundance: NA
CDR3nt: TGTGCCAGCAGTGAAGACTTTATTGGCACAGATACGCAGTATTTT
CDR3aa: CASSEDFIGTDTQYF

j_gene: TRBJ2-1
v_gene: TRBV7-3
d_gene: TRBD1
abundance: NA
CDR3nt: TGTGCCAGCAGCTTATCGACAGGGGGCTGGTACAATGAGCAGTTCTTC
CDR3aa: CASSLSTGGWYNEQFF

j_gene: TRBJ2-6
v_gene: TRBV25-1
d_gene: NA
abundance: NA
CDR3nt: TGTGCCAGCACCCCAAGGGGTAGCTCTGGGGCCAACGTCCTGACTTTC
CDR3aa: CASTPRGSSGANVLTF

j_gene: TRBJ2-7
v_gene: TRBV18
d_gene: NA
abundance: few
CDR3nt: TGTGCCAGCTCACCAAGGGAGAACACCTACGAGCAGTACTTC
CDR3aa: CASSPRENTYEQYF

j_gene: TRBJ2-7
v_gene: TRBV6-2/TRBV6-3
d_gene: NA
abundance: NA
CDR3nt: TGTGCCAGCAGTTTTCAACCGGGTCGGACAGCCCTTAACTACGAGCAGTACTTC
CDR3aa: CASSFQPGRTALNYEQYF

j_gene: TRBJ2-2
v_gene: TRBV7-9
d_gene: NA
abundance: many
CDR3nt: TGTGCCAGCAGCTCCCAGGGATACGGCACCGGGGAGCTGTTTTTT
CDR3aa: CASSSQGYGTGELFF

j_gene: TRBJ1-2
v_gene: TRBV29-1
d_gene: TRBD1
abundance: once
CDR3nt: TGCAGCGTTGGGACAGGGGACTATGGCTACACCTTC
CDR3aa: CSVGTGDYGYTF

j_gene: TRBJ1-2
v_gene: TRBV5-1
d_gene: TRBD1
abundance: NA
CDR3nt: TGCGCCAGCAGCACGTGGACAGGGGGCGACTATGGCTACACCTTC
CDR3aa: CASSTWTGGDYGYTF

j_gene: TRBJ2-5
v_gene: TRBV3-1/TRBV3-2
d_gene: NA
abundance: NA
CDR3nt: TGTGCCAGCAGCCAAGATCGGCGACTAGTTTCGGAAGAGACCCAGTACTTC
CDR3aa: CASSQDRRLVSEETQYF

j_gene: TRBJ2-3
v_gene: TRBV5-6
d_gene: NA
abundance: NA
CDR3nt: TGTGCCAGCAGCTTTGCGGGTCTGGGCAGCACAGATACGCAGTATTTT
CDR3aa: CASSFAGLGSTDTQYF

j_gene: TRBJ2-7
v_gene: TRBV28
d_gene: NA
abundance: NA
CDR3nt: TGTGCCAGCAGTTCAAGGCGAGCGGATGCCTACGAGCAGTACTTC
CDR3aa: CASSSRRADAYEQYF

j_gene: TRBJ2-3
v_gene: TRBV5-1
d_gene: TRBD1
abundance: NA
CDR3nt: TGCGCCAGCAGCTTTGACAGGGTGGGCACAGATACGCAGTATTTT
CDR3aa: CASSFDRVGTDTQYF

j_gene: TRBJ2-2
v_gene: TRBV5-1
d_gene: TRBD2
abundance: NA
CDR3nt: TGCGCCAGCAGTCGGGGGGGGGCGCAAAAAACCGGGGAGCTGTTTTTT
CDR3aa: CASSRGGAQKTGELFF

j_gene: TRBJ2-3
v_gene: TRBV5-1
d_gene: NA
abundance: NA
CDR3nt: TGCGCCAGCAGCTCCCATTGGGGGGATGGGGGCACAGATACGCAGTATTTT
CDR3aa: CASSSHWGDGGTDTQYF

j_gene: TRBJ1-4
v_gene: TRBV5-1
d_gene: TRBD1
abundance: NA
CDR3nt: TGCGCCAGCAACCGGGGGACAGGTCGGGAAAAACTGTTTTTT
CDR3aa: CASNRGTGREKLFF

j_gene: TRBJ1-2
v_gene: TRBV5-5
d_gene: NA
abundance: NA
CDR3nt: TGTGCCAGCAGCTTGGAGGAGTCTTATGGCTACACCTTC
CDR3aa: CASSLEESYGYTF

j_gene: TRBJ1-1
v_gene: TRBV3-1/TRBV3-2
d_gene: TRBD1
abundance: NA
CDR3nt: TGTGCCAGCAGCCAAGTGGGACAGGGAATTCCTGAAGCTTTCTTT
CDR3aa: CASSQVGQGIPEAFF

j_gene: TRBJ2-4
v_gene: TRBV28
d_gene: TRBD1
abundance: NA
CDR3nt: TGTGCCAGCAGCTTCACAGGGGCCCCCAAAAACATTCAGTACTTC
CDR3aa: CASSFTGAPKNIQYF

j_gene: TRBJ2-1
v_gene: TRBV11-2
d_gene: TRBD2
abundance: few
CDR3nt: TGTGCCAGCAGCTTAGTGGCTAGCGGGGGGCAATACTACAATGAGCAGTTCTTC
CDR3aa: CASSLVASGGQYYNEQFF

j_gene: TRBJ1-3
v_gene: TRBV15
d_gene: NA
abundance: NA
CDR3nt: TGTGCCACCAGCAGAGACAGGCACTCTGGAAACACCATATATTTT
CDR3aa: CATSRDRHSGNTIYF

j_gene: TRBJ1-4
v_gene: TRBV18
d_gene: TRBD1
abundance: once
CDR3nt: TGTGCCAGCTCACTTTCGACAGGGAGAGCTAATGAAAAACTGTTTTTT
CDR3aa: CASSLSTGRANEKLFF

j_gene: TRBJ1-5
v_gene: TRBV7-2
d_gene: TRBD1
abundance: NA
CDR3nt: TGTGCCAGCAGCTCGGGGACAGGGCCCAATCAGCCCCAGCATTTT
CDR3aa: CASSSGTGPNQPQHF

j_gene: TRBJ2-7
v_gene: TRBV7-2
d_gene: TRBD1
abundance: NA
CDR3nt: TGTGCCAGCAGCTTTCTCGGGACAGACTACGAGCAGTACTTC
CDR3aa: CASSFLGTDYEQYF